This TCR beta chain derives from a study of immune evolution from preneoplasia to lung adenocarcinoma. Method: immunoSEQ multiplex PCR; TCRdb's copy keeps in-frame clones and lacks some. The top ten hold about 4% of the sample, which has 11,000 or so clones, under 80% seen once. Patients had resection in Japan or China between the mid-2010s and the late 2010s. Two lung cancer pathologists independently confirmed each histologic diagnosis. A note on this clone: Its antigen is not known.

The CDR3 spans 14 residues. The germline gives CDR1 SGHNT, CDR2 YYREEE (reference sequence). Trimming took 4 bases from V and 10 from J; bases not matched to a gene: 9. Study-wide points: Top clone share appeared to fall from AAH through AIS, MIA, adenocarcinoma. Clonality was highest in normal lung, lower in later-stage lesions apparently.

This sequence was found in a person aged 60-79 years with lung adenocarcinoma. The gene calls are TRBV5-4 and TRBJ2-1, with 9 bases identical to TRBD2. The sequenced sample was FFPE minimally invasive lung adenocarcinoma tissue. The chain's CDR3 is CASSPRLAAQEQFF. The CDR3 nucleotides read TGTGCCAGCAGCCCGCGACTAGCGGCTCAAGAGCAGTTCTTC.